A selection of T cell receptor beta chains follows, all from one sample in a study of identical twins. TCRdb analysed the 5' RACE reads with MiXCR anew, one entry per CDR3 protein. This table has some 900,000 distinct CDR3 sequences, 9% to 15% appearing once. The sample was also reused in another study, on yellow fever vaccine responses in identical twins.

Input material: PBMCs. All receptors derive from a young woman in good health. CDR3s include the opening cysteine and the closing phenylalanine or tryptophan. The D gene is left open where the match is weak. A row's size may be missing; if present it is once, few, many or a size class.

J	D	size	V	CDR3	DNA
TRBJ2-5	-	few	TRBV24-1	CATTDSGGETQYF	TGTGCCACCACCGACAGTGGGGGGGAGACCCAGTACTTC
TRBJ2-2	-	-	TRBV6-5	CASSYRAGTGELFF	TGTGCCAGCAGTTACAGGGCGGGAACCGGGGAGCTGTTTTTT
TRBJ2-6	TRBD1	-	TRBV4-2	CASSQGDRGRAGANVLTF	TGTGCCAGCAGCCAAGGAGACAGGGGGCGGGCTGGGGCCAACGTCCTGACTTTC
TRBJ1-5	-	few	TRBV28	CASSLSQFVQPQHF	TGTGCCAGCAGTTTATCACAGTTCGTTCAGCCCCAGCATTTT
TRBJ2-7	-	-	TRBV5-1	CASSPDINGVYEQYF	TGCGCCAGCAGTCCCGACATCAACGGGGTATACGAGCAGTACTTC
TRBJ2-7	TRBD2	few	TRBV2	CASRGPGTSLEQYF	TGTGCCAGCAGAGGGCCCGGGACTAGCCTCGAGCAGTACTTC
TRBJ2-1	-	few	TRBV11-1	CASSLRGAGGSSYNEQFF	TGTGCCAGCAGCTTAAGGGGGGCGGGCGGGAGCTCCTACAATGAGCAGTTCTTC
TRBJ2-3	-	few	TRBV7-9	CASSPSGSGPDTQYF	TGTGCCAGCAGCCCATCGGGGTCCGGACCAGATACGCAGTATTTT
TRBJ2-3	-	-	TRBV4-1	CASSQEGLGASGDTQYF	TGCGCCAGCAGCCAAGAAGGGCTCGGGGCCTCGGGGGATACGCAGTATTTT
TRBJ2-2	TRBD1	few	TRBV12-3/TRBV12-4	CASNLGQGAAGELFF	TGTGCCAGCAACCTTGGACAGGGGGCTGCCGGGGAGCTGTTTTTT
TRBJ2-5	TRBD2	-	TRBV5-8	CASSFLPSGQETQYF	TGTGCCAGCAGCTTCCTACCTAGCGGACAAGAGACCCAGTACTTC
TRBJ2-5	-	few	TRBV29-1	CSVGTLQETQYF	TGCAGCGTCGGGACTTTGCAAGAGACCCAGTACTTC
TRBJ2-4	TRBD2	-	TRBV29-1	CSANSGRAKNIQYF	TGCAGCGCTAATAGCGGGAGAGCCAAAAACATTCAGTACTTC
TRBJ2-1	-	-	TRBV4-1	CASSQESGHSYNEQFF	TGCGCCAGCAGCCAAGAATCGGGACACTCCTACAATGAGCAGTTCTTC
TRBJ2-5	TRBD1	few	TRBV7-9	CASSSDRAAETQYF	TGTGCCAGCAGCTCCGACAGGGCAGCAGAGACCCAGTACTTC
TRBJ2-1	-	-	TRBV24-1	CATRLGGLSYNELFF	TGTGCCACGAGACTGGGGGGACTCTCCTACAATGAGCTGTTCTTC
TRBJ2-2	TRBD2	few	TRBV7-8	CASSKTTSVGELFF	TGTGCCAGCAGCAAGACGACTAGCGTAGGGGAGCTGTTTTTT
TRBJ1-2	TRBD1	many	TRBV12-3/TRBV12-4	CASSLELGQYYGYTF	TGTGCCAGCAGTTTAGAGCTGGGACAGTATTATGGCTACACCTTC
TRBJ1-2	-	-	TRBV21-1	CASRKRGQGTEDIDGYTF	TGTGCCAGCAGAAAAAGAGGACAGGGGACAGAAGATATAGATGGCTACACCTTC
TRBJ2-1	-	few	TRBV7-2	CASSFSQSSYNEQFF	TGTGCCAGCAGCTTCAGTCAGAGCTCCTACAATGAGCAGTTCTTC
TRBJ2-1	TRBD2	few	TRBV4-2	CASSQRLAGVYNEQFF	TGTGCCAGCAGCCAGAGACTAGCGGGGGTATACAATGAGCAGTTCTTC
TRBJ2-1	TRBD2	many	TRBV12-3/TRBV12-4	CASSRTRYEQFF	TGTGCCAGCAGTCGGACTAGATATGAGCAGTTCTTC
TRBJ2-1	TRBD2	many	TRBV5-1	CASSSSGGYNEQFF	TGTGCCAGCAGTTCTAGCGGGGGGTACAATGAGCAGTTCTTC
TRBJ1-1	-	-	TRBV9	CASSVAGPGPAEAFF	TGTGCCAGCAGCGTAGCGGGGCCAGGCCCAGCTGAAGCTTTCTTT
TRBJ1-1	-	few	TRBV20-1	CSASPNHRAEAFF	TGCAGTGCTAGTCCGAACCACAGGGCTGAAGCTTTCTTT
TRBJ2-1	TRBD2	many	TRBV12-3/TRBV12-4	CASSPGLRERNNEQFF	TGTGCCAGCAGTCCCGGTTTGCGGGAGCGAAACAATGAGCAGTTCTTC
TRBJ2-1	TRBD2	-	TRBV4-1	CASSQVPSGRLRALYNEQFF	TGCGCCAGCAGCCAAGTTCCTAGCGGGAGATTAAGGGCCCTATACAATGAGCAGTTCTTC
TRBJ1-5	-	-	TRBV10-1	CASRTEDQPQHF	TGCGCCAGCAGGACAGAAGATCAGCCCCAGCATTTT
TRBJ2-1	TRBD2	many	TRBV27	CASTSFSGLAGVAYNEQFF	TGTGCCAGCACCTCTTTCTCGGGACTAGCGGGAGTCGCCTACAATGAGCAGTTCTTC
TRBJ2-5	-	few	TRBV9	CASSVSFGAQETQYF	TGTGCCAGCAGCGTAAGTTTCGGGGCTCAAGAGACCCAGTACTTC
TRBJ1-2	-	-	TRBV10-3	CATGHEGGYTF	TGTGCCACCGGACACGAGGGGGGCTACACCTTC
TRBJ2-3	-	few	TRBV9	CASSSKKGEWQDTQYF	TGTGCCAGCAGCTCGAAAAAGGGGGAGTGGCAAGATACGCAGTATTTT